This entry lists 5 T cell receptor beta chains sequenced from one sample in a study of shared clonotypes between healthy human individuals. Sequencing used immunoSEQ multiplex PCR; TCRdb keeps in-frame clones, though not all of them. The sample has around 690,000 clones; roughly 88% are singletons. The sequenced material came from memory CD8+ T cells from PBMCs. Subset meaning: CD45RO+ cells pooled with CCR7-negative TemRA cells. The receptors were sampled from a man between 18 and 29 years old in good health. Some clones in this sample may be carry-over from other donors' samples.

As regards this clone: A junction end diverges from the germline sequence, so it may reflect a read error. The rearrangement uses TRBV27 and TRBJ2-5; the D is unclear. There are 14 residues in the CDR3. Germline CDR1 and CDR2: MNHEY and SMNVEV (reference sequence). The CDR3 spells CASSLLGAQEAQYF. In DNA form, the CDR3 reads TGTGCCAGCAGTTTACTTGGAGCACAAGAGGCCCAGTACTTC.

This clone was counted once. The V and J genes are TRBV6-5 and TRBJ2-3, with a weak D call TRBD2 (5 bases). Germline V CDR1 and CDR2: MNHEY, SVGAGI. This CDR3 region has 16 residues. Trimming shortened V by 2 bases and J by 1 base, and 13 bases separated the two germline ends. CDR3 nucleotides: TGTGCCAGCAGTTACACCCCTGGGCGGGGCACAGATACGCAGTATTTT. As protein: CASSYTPGRGTDTQYF.

This chain connects TRBV27 to TRBJ1-5; D gene uncertain. The ends were cut back, 3 bases at V and 7 bases at J, with 7 bases in the middle. The CDR3 runs 12 residues. Per germline, CDR1 MNHEY and CDR2 SMNVEV (reference sequence). CDR3 region: CASSFLGQPQHF. CDR3 DNA: TGTGCCAGCAGTTTTTTGGGGCAGCCCCAGCATTTT.

V usage is TRBV27 and J usage is TRBJ1-1; D unresolved. The CDR3 is 16 amino acids. Between the trimmed V and J ends, which lost 7 bases and 1 base, there was a span of 19 bases. CDR1 and CDR2 from the germline V gene are MNHEY and SMNVEV (reference sequence). As DNA, the CDR3 is TGTGCCAGCACAACCTCCGGCGAGGTGGGGAACACTGAAGCTTTCTTT. Translated: CASTTSGEVGNTEAFF.

For this clone: Other DNA sequences of this sample code for an identical CDR3. The J gene is TRBJ2-7, the V gene TRBV29-1; D call uncertain. The germline gives CDR1 SQVTM, CDR2 ANQGSEA. The CDR3 consists of 11 residues. V shed 4 bases and J shed 4 bases, with 8 bases lying between them. CDR3 DNA: TGCAGCGTTGTATTGGGGTACGAGCAGTACTTC. It is translated as CSVVLGYEQYF.